A single sample is the source of the 16 T cell receptor beta chains below, sequenced in a study of blood T cell repertoires in COVID-19. Data came from immunoSEQ multiplex PCR; TCRdb stores just in-frame clones and leaves some out. The repertoire holds about 60,000 clones, approximately 79% seen once, with 9.5% to 15% in the top ten. Sequenced sample: peripheral blood. The receptor source for this set is a human donor in a cohort sampled during active COVID-19.

The rearrangement joins TRBV5-6 to TRBJ1-2; the D gene is possibly TRBD1 (6 bases). This CDR3 has 12 residues. With 1 base removed from V and 8 bases from J, the gap between germline ends came to 9 bases. Germline lookup yields CDR1 SGHDT and CDR2 YYEEEE. CDR3 DNA: TGTGCCAGCAGCTTGCCAGGGGAAGGCTACACCTTC. This translates into CASSLPGEGYTF.

In this sample, this clone turned up once. The J gene is TRBJ2-3, the V gene TRBV5-1, with unresolved D. The CDR3 extends over 14 amino acids. Germline lookup yields CDR1 SGHRS and CDR2 YFSETQ. V lost 2 bases and J lost 3, with 10 bases in between. The CDR3 protein is CASSFVTLTDTQYF. As DNA, the CDR3 is TGCGCCAGCAGCTTCGTAACTCTTACAGATACGCAGTATTTT.

V gene TRBV6-6 combines with J gene TRBJ1-1; the D is unclear. Per germline, CDR1 MNHNY and CDR2 SVGAGI (reference sequence). Trimming cost V 0 bases and J 3 bases, with 8 bases left between them. The CDR3 length is 14 residues. The CDR3 DNA reads TGTGCCAGCAGTTACTCTCCGGGGTACACTGAAGCTTTCTTT. It is translated as CASSYSPGYTEAFF.

This chain connects TRBV19 to TRBJ1-4; possibly TRBD1 for D (6 bases). The CDR3 consists of 15 residues. V shed 1 base and J shed 6 bases, with 12 bases lying between them. Germline V gene sequence: CDR1 LNHDA, CDR2 SQIVND (reference sequence). CDR3 loop: CASSIGARGDEKLFF. In DNA form, the CDR3 reads TGTGCCAGTAGTATAGGAGCCAGGGGAGATGAAAAACTGTTTTTT.

The chain couples TRBV9 to TRBJ2-2; tentative D call: TRBD2 (6 bases). The CDR3 runs to 17 residues. Germline V gene data show CDR1 as SGDLS and CDR2 as YYNGEE. V was clipped by 2 bases and J by 4 bases, with 18 bases between them. CDR3 in amino acids: CASSVLRNPGGTGELFF. In DNA, the CDR3 is TGTGCCAGCAGCGTCTTGAGGAACCCCGGGGGCACCGGGGAGCTGTTTTTT. Full variable domain (rest looked up from reference TRBV9 and TRBJ2-2): DSGVTQTPKHLITATGQRVTLRCSPRSGDLSVYWYQQSLDQGLQFLIQYYNGEERAKGNILERFSAQQFPDLHSELNLSSLELGDSALYFCASSVLRNPGGTGELFFGEGSRLTVL.

This sequence joins TRBV15 and TRBJ1-5; tentative D call: TRBD1 (6 bases). The ends were cut back, 5 bases at V and 4 bases at J, with 12 bases in the middle. This CDR3 spans 14 amino acids. CDR1 LNHNV and CDR2 YYDKDF come from the germline V gene (reference sequence). The CDR3 sequence: CATSARGGNQPQHF. The CDR3 coding sequence is TGTGCCACCAGCGCTAGGGGGGGTAATCAGCCCCAGCATTTT.

V usage is TRBV7-9 and J usage is TRBJ2-7; 7 bases match TRBD1. This CDR3 spans 15 amino acids. Trimming cost V 5 bases and J 4 bases; bases outside gene matches: 11. Germline assignment: CDR1 SEHNR and CDR2 FQNEAQ (reference sequence). The CDR3 coding sequence is TGTGCCAGCAGCCTGGAGACAGGGTTTGCTTACGAGCAGTACTTC. Translation gives CASSLETGFAYEQYF. Full variable domain (remainder filled in from reference TRBV7-9 and TRBJ2-7): DTGVSQNPRHKITKRGQNVTFRCDPISEHNRLYWYRQTLGQGPEFLTYFQNEAQLEKSRLLSDRFSAERPKGSFSTLEIQRTEQGDSAMYLCASSLETGFAYEQYFGPGTRLTVT.

This chain connects TRBV21-1 to TRBJ1-4; TRBD1 is the table's D call, not checked against the DNA. TRBV21-1 is a pseudogene locus. The CDR3 contains 20 residues. CDR3 nucleotides: TGTGCCAGCATCTTGAGAAGCTGGGACAGGGGGACAGTCAGGCATGAAAAACTGTTTTTT. This sequence encodes CASILRSWDRGTVRHEKLFF.

The rearrangement joins TRBV12-3 or TRBV12-4 to TRBJ1-2; no definite D call. The CDR3 spans 13 residues. Trimming stripped 3 bases from V and 3 bases from J, with 8 bases between. The CDR3 region has the DNA TGTGCCAGCAGTTTTTCGGGAGACTATGGCTACACCTTC. Its protein is CASSFSGDYGYTF.

In this sample, this clone turned up a few times. Germline is not matched at one junction end, which may reflect a read error. The chain employs TRBV4-2 and TRBJ2-7, with 7 nucleotides matching TRBD2. CDR3 length equals 13 residues. Per the germline V gene, CDR1 is LGHNA and CDR2 is YNFKEQ. The CDR3 loop is CASSQDRASGQGF. CDR3 coding DNA: TGTGCCAGCAGCCAAGATCGGGCTAGCGGTCAGGGCTTC.

This rearrangement joins TRBV7-9 to TRBJ1-2, with 9 bases matching TRBD1. V lost 7 bases, J lost 5 bases, and 23 bases stayed unmatched. The CDR3 spans 19 residues. Germline CDR1 reads SEHNR; CDR2 reads FQNEAQ (reference sequence). The CDR3, as DNA: TGTGCCAGCACTACCGGGGTTGGGTGGGGACAGGGCGCGCGGTATGGCTACACCTTC. It encodes CASTTGVGWGQGARYGYTF.

This chain connects TRBV11-2 to TRBJ2-3; maybe TRBD1 (5 bases). From germline, CDR1 is SGHAT and CDR2 FQNNGV. V lost 5 bases to trimming and J lost 0 bases, with 12 bases between them. CDR3 length equals 15 residues. The CDR3 DNA sequence: TGTGCCAGCAGCCCTGTCAGGGCTAGCACAGATACGCAGTATTTT. Encoded protein: CASSPVRASTDTQYF.

The chain has TRBV18 and TRBJ2-1; possible D gene TRBD2, 6 bases. Germline loops: CDR1 KGHSH, CDR2 LQKENI. Trimming pared 2 bases from V and 4 bases from J, leaving 12 bases between. There are 15 residues in the CDR3. Here the CDR3 reads CASSPGIAVYNEQFF. Written as DNA, the CDR3 is TGTGCCAGCTCACCAGGTATAGCGGTTTACAATGAGCAGTTCTTC.

The rearrangement uses TRBV24-1 and TRBJ1-2; 9 bases agree with TRBD1. The germline V gene encodes CDR1 KGHDR and CDR2 SFDVKD. The junction had 10 bases not matched to a gene; V was cut back by 3 bases and J by 6 bases. CDR3 length equals 16 residues. CDR3 protein: CATSDSNRGRKDGYTF. For the CDR3, the DNA is TGTGCCACCAGTGATAGCAACAGGGGGCGCAAGGATGGCTACACCTTC.

The V and J genes are TRBV19 and TRBJ1-4; TRBD1 matches 7 bases. The CDR3 length is 12 residues. With 6 bases clipped from V and 7 bases from J, the junction kept 2 bases outside the gene matches. Germline loops: CDR1 LNHDA, CDR2 SQIVND (reference sequence). The CDR3 spells CASSPGGEKLFF. The CDR3 bases are TGTGCCAGTAGCCCAGGGGGTGAAAAACTGTTTTTT.

This clone was recorded once. V gene TRBV5-6 combines with J gene TRBJ1-1, with a possible D match to TRBD1 (6 bases). Germline V CDR1 and CDR2: SGHDT, YYEEEE. V lost 0 bases to trimming and J lost 1 base, with 13 bases between them. The CDR3 sequence is 16 residues long. CDR3: CASSLGGLQSNTEAFF. CDR3 bases: TGTGCCAGCAGCTTGGGGGGGCTACAGTCGAACACTGAAGCTTTCTTT.